This record looks at one TCR beta chain sequence and its context. Its cognate antigen has yet to be identified. Nothing much larger sits one base from this clone, and base qualities are not available. The data were taken from a study of T cell responses to AZD1222 COVID-19 vaccine (dated by TCRdb to about 2021). With regard to the full study: AZD1222 recipients given second doses at about 4 weeks or at about 12 weeks were pooled, since spike-specific TCR depth and breadth were not found to differ between the two schedules. A total of approximately 240 trial participants underwent TCR sequencing, of whom under 220 had received two doses of AZD1222 and around 25 had received two doses of the MenACWY control vaccine. Trial participants were enrolled by age into subgroups of 18-55, 56-69 and 70-plus years, and roughly 150, 30 and 60 TCR-sequenced participants, respectively, were included in these subgroups. Results and caveats for the whole study, not just this receptor: Participants were mostly white British and included more females than males, and it was suggested by the authors that clonal diversity may have been underestimated. Because no day 14 peak-response samples were available, repertoires were characterized only after the peak T cell response. Only five or six AZD1222 recipients were SARS-CoV-2 seropositive at baseline, limiting conclusions about previously exposed vaccinees. Vaccine-associated CD4 TCRs spanned the whole spike protein, with dominant responses in regions 160-218 and 743-854. Epitopes outside the regions mutated in the B.1.351 and B.1.1.7 variants were reportedly recognized by nearly half of the unique spike-specific TCRs. The 56-69-year group was small, and its depth increase did not reach significance, likely because of low power. After two AZD1222 doses, both the breadth and the depth of spike-specific TCRs were significantly higher than at day 0 and than in MenACWY recipients.

The CDR3 regions of human TCRbeta chains were subjected to immunosequencing. The study's processing was this. TCRs in the repertoires were matched against a reference library of SARS-CoV-2-specific TCRs that had been generated with the MIRA antigen-specificity platform. Breadth meant the fraction of unique TCRs that were SARS-CoV-2-associated, whereas depth meant the fraction of total T cells that were SARS-CoV-2-associated. Each spike-specific TCR was assigned to its reactive spike region and to a CD4 or CD8 class using the MIRA data. Log10-transformed breadth and depth values were compared by one-way ANOVA with Sidak's multiple comparisons tests. The clones in this table, taken by TCRdb from immuneACCESS, are in-frame only. Not every clone is retained; where verified, under half of the shortfall comes from an unresolved V gene, and the cause of the rest is unknown. The V and J calls and clone size were taken over from that table, and D and trimming were inferred from the DNA. In all, the sample holds about 110,000 clones, and 85% to 90% of those were seen once. Approximately 5% of the sample goes to the ten largest clones.

The time point tag for this specimen amounts to: baseline before first vaccination. Vaccinee samples were obtained from the UK trials COV001 and COV002, which included a single-blind randomized controlled phase 2/3 trial of AZD1222 (ChAdOx1 nCoV-19) in healthy adults. For TCRbeta chain sequencing, PBMC samples from trial participants were taken at day 0 and at day 28 after the second dose. This sample comprised peripheral blood, obtained on day 0 of AZD1222 vaccination. The TCR was taken from an adult in good health.

The nucleotide sequence reads TGTGCCAGCAGCGTAGGGCCAGGTCTTGAGCAGTTCTTC. This codes for CASSVGPGLEQFF. The chain is assembled from TRBV9 and TRBJ2-1; the D gene cannot be named for sure. The V and J ends are trimmed by 0 bases and 9 bases, leaving 10 bases between them. CDR1 and CDR2 were assigned from the germline V gene as SGDLS and YYNGEE. Reading from cysteine to phenylalanine, the CDR3 counts 13 amino acids. This entry keeps only the CDR3 DNA: 39 bases, framed from base 1.